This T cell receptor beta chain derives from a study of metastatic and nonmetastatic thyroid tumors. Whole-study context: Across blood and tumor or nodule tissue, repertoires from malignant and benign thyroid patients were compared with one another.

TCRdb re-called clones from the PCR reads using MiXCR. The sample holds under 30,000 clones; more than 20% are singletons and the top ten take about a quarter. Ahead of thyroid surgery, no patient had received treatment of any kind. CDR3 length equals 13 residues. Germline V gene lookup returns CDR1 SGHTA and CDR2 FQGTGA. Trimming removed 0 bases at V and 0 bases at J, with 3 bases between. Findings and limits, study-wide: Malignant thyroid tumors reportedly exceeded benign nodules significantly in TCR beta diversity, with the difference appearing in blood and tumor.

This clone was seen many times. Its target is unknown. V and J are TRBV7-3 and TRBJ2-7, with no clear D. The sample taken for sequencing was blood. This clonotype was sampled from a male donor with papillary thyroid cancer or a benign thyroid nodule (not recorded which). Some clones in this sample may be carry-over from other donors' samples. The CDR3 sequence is CASSLTASYEQYF. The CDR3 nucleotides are TGTGCCAGCAGCTTAACAGCCTCCTACGAGCAGTACTTC.